The source of this T cell receptor (beta chain) is a study of post-analysis software for immune sequencing data. Study as a whole: Disease trajectories encompassed relapsing-remitting, secondary progressive and progressive-relapsing multiple sclerosis.

Study results and limitations: Versus controls, multiple sclerosis patients showed significantly lower diversity (normalized Chao1). Strong co-clustering by F measure was seen for same-batch samples. About five TRBV segments were more frequent in patients than controls; TRBV5-6, TRBV5-1 and TRBV20-1 belonged to this group.

With V trimmed by 2 bases and J by 6 bases, 8 bases remained unmatched. This CDR3 has 15 amino acids. Germline CDR1 SGDLS, CDR2 YYNGEE. This clonotype was counted between two and nine times. Its antigen is currently unknown. The authors incorporated unique molecular identifiers into the TCR beta cDNA libraries. T cells numbering about 0.85 to 10 million yielded about 500,000 cDNA molecules. TCRdb ran MiXCR on the PCR reads and lists one entry per CDR3 protein. The data show 400,000 to 500,000 distinct CDR3 sequences, with 39% seen just once and 7.6% held by the top ten. Sequenced sample: blood. The chain couples TRBV9 to TRBJ2-1; 7 positions match TRBD2. The sequence came from a girl aged 2 to 10 with multiple sclerosis. This chain's CDR3 is CASSVSYGGGNEQFF. As DNA, the CDR3 is TGTGCCAGCAGCGTGAGTTACGGCGGGGGCAATGAGCAGTTCTTC.